These 21 T cell receptor beta chains were all obtained from the same sample, sequenced in a study of CD8 T cells in Susac syndrome (dated by TCRdb to the late 2010s). Library method: the immunoSEQ multiplex PCR assay. RNA was extracted using the RNeasy kit, and about 0.5 to 1 ug of the RNA was reverse transcribed with random hexamers. TCRdb passed the public sequencing reads through fastp at Q25 and MiXCR, retaining productive beta sequences. Rows with one shared CDR3 protein collapse into an entry with the most common genes and DNA. Here the sample has more than 130,000 distinct CDR3 sequences; 94% occur a single time. Of the sample, over 0.25% falls within the top ten clones. Sequencing was carried out using CD8+ T cells from PBMCs. The source of these receptors is a human donor in good health.

The chain is built from TRBV20-1 and TRBJ2-3; the D is unclear. Germline V gene lookup returns CDR1 DFQATT and CDR2 SNEGSKA (reference sequence). Trimming left V 1 base short and J 2 bases short, with 4 bases between. The CDR3 runs to 12 residues. Written as DNA, the CDR3 is TGCAGTGCTAGAGGACCCACAGATACGCAGTATTTT. It is translated as CSARGPTDTQYF.

This clonotype was recorded only once. The gene calls are TRBV27 and TRBJ2-3; D not certain. The CDR3 length is 13 residues. V lost 5 bases and J 6 bases, leaving 12 bases between the germline ends. In germline, CDR1 is MNHEY, CDR2 SMNVEV (reference sequence). The CDR3 DNA sequence: TGTGCCAGCAGTGCCTTTAGGCCTGATACGCAGTATTTT. It translates to CASSAFRPDTQYF.

The chain employs TRBV27 and TRBJ2-5; 10 bases line up with TRBD1. The CDR3 is made up of 16 amino acids. V gave up 6 bases and J gave up 5 bases; unmatched junction bases: 12. Per germline, CDR1 MNHEY and CDR2 SMNVEV (reference sequence). CDR3 sequence: CASRQTGGKLGETQYF. The CDR3 DNA sequence: TGTGCCAGCAGGCAGACAGGGGGCAAGCTAGGGGAGACCCAGTACTTC.

The chain employs TRBV3-1 and TRBJ1-1; D unresolved. The CDR3 has 14 residues. Per the germline V gene, CDR1 is LGHDT and CDR2 is YNNKEL (reference sequence). V was trimmed by 1 base and J by 3 bases, leaving 9 bases between them. CDR3 bases: TGTGCCAGCAGCCAAGTCTTTGGTGACACTGAAGCTTTCTTT. Translated, it gives CASSQVFGDTEAFF.

V usage is TRBV20-1 and J usage is TRBJ1-5; weak D call: TRBD1 (6 bases). CDR3 size: 15 residues. Trimming removed 5 bases at V and 0 bases at J, with 14 bases between. Germline V gene lookup returns CDR1 DFQATT and CDR2 SNEGSKA (reference sequence). The CDR3 is CSAPKDRISNQPQHF. The CDR3 bases are TGCAGTGCTCCCAAGGACAGAATTAGCAATCAGCCCCAGCATTTT.

The V gene is TRBV5-1, the J gene TRBJ2-7; 11 bases match TRBD1. After removal of 1 base from V and 4 bases from J, the junction contained 7 bases not matched to a gene. Looked up from germline, CDR1 is SGHRS and CDR2 is YFSETQ. This CDR3 spans 16 amino acids. CDR3: CASSLSGQGALYEQYF. In DNA, the CDR3 is TGCGCCAGCAGCTTGTCTGGACAGGGGGCCTTATACGAGCAGTACTTC.

This clonotype occurred once. This rearrangement joins TRBV28 to TRBJ2-7; D ambiguous. CDR3 length: 13 residues. Per the germline V gene, CDR1 is MDHEN and CDR2 is SYDVKM. The ends were cut back, 6 bases at V and 3 bases at J, with 12 bases in the middle. In DNA form, the CDR3 reads TGTGCCAGCAGCCCAAACTTAAACTACGAGCAGTACTTC. Protein product: CASSPNLNYEQYF.

The genes are TRBV27 and TRBJ2-1; 9 bases map to TRBD1. V dropped 1 base and J dropped 4; count of bases not matched to a gene: 14. The CDR3 is 19 amino acids. CDR1 is MNHEY, CDR2 SMNVEV, per germline (reference sequence). The CDR3 loop is CASSLLSPAQGQGYNEQFF. CDR3 sequence (DNA): TGTGCCAGCAGTTTATTATCCCCCGCGCAAGGACAGGGGTACAATGAGCAGTTCTTC.

This chain links TRBV6-2 or TRBV6-3 with TRBJ1-1, with unresolved D. Trimming took off 6 bases at V and 3 bases at J, with 5 bases between the two ends. The CDR3 is 11 amino acids. The germline CDR1 and CDR2 sequences are MNHEY and SVGEGT. CDR3 in amino acids: CASSVYTEAFF. The CDR3 bases are TGTGCCAGCAGCGTATACACTGAAGCTTTCTTT.

Turning to this clonotype: Compared with germline, one end of the junction differs, possibly owing to a read error. V usage is TRBV6-5 and J usage is TRBJ2-1, with a possible D match to TRBD2 (6 bases). This CDR3 has 13 residues. Germline V lookup: CDR1 MNHEY, CDR2 SVGAGI. Here the CDR3 DNA reads TGTGCCAGCAGAACCACTAGCTACCATGAGCAGTTCTTC. It is translated as CASRTTSYHEQFF.

The rearrangement links TRBV29-1 to TRBJ1-5, with D possibly matching TRBD1 (6 bases). Trimming stripped 4 bases from V and 3 bases from J, with 16 bases between. Germline CDR1 and CDR2: SQVTM and ANQGSEA. The CDR3 extends over 15 amino acids. The CDR3 DNA is TGCAGCGTTGTGGTCAGGGGCGACCTCAATCAGCCCCAGCATTTT. It translates to CSVVVRGDLNQPQHF.

This clonotype was found once. This chain's CDR3 is CASTPTGYQETQYF. The DNA of the CDR3 is TGTGCCAGCACCCCGACAGGGTATCAAGAGACCCAGTACTTC. V gene TRBV12-3 or TRBV12-4 combines with J gene TRBJ2-5, with 7 bases lining up with TRBD1. The CDR3 loop spans 14 amino acids. The trim removed 7 bases at V and 2 bases at J, leaving 7 bases unmatched.

The rearrangement links TRBV5-6 to TRBJ2-1, with D hard to call. Germline values: CDR1 SGHDT, CDR2 YYEEEE. The CDR3 contains 14 residues. With 1 base removed from V and 2 bases from J, the gap between germline ends came to 7 bases. The CDR3 sequence is CASSLSNAYNEQFF. The CDR3 DNA sequence: TGTGCCAGCAGCTTGAGTAACGCCTACAATGAGCAGTTCTTC.

The chain is built from TRBV27 and TRBJ2-5; D is ambiguous. CDR3 length: 14 residues. V shed 8 bases and J shed 5 bases, with 18 bases lying between them. Germline V gene data show CDR1 as MNHEY and CDR2 as SMNVEV (reference sequence). CDR3 region: CASSLQRAQETQYF. CDR3 coding DNA: TGTGCCAGCTCTCTCCAGCGAGCGCAGGAGACCCAGTACTTC.

CDR3 nucleotide sequence: TGCGCCAGCAGCCAAGATCGGGCGGGAGGCCACAATGAGCAGTTCTTC. This sequence encodes CASSQDRAGGHNEQFF. The V and J genes are TRBV4-3 and TRBJ2-1; 8 bases align to TRBD2. Trimming took 0 bases from V and 5 from J; bases not matched to a gene: 6. Germline V gives CDR1 LGHNA, CDR2 YSLEER. This CDR3 contains 16 residues.

The rearrangement joins TRBV6-2 or TRBV6-3 to TRBJ1-1, with TRBD1 matching 9 bases. This CDR3 is 14 amino acids long. Germline V gives CDR1 MNHEY, CDR2 SVGEGT. V was clipped by 6 bases and J by 1 base; unmatched bases: 3. CDR3: CASRDRGENTEAFF. In DNA, the CDR3 is TGTGCCAGCAGGGACAGGGGAGAGAACACTGAAGCTTTCTTT.

The chain combines TRBV4-3 with TRBJ1-2; 9 bases map to TRBD1. Trimming cost V 4 bases and J 3 bases; bases outside gene matches: 15. The length of the CDR3 is 18 residues. CDR1 and CDR2 (germline): LGHNA, YSLEER. CDR3 in DNA: TGCGCCAGCAGCCCCCGAGGGTCTGGGGACAGGGATGACTATGGCTACACCTTC. Translation gives CASSPRGSGDRDDYGYTF.

This rearrangement joins TRBV7-6 to TRBJ2-1; D not certain. CDR3 length: 13 amino acids. Germline CDR1 SGHVS, CDR2 FNYEAQ. Trimming shortened V by 5 bases and J by 4 bases, and 9 bases separated the two germline ends. CDR3 amino acids: CASSPGEYNEQFF. In DNA, the CDR3 is TGTGCCAGCAGCCCTGGCGAGTACAATGAGCAGTTCTTC.

This clonotype was recorded once. The genes are TRBV5-1 and TRBJ2-6, with a weak D call TRBD1 (6 bases). Germline V gene data show CDR1 as SGHRS and CDR2 as YFSETQ. The ends were cut back, 0 bases at V and 0 bases at J, with 16 bases in the middle. The CDR3 sequence is 19 residues long. CDR3 DNA sequence: TGCGCCAGCAGCTTGGCTTGGCCAGGGGACGGCTCTGGGGCCAACGTCCTGACTTTC. It codes for CASSLAWPGDGSGANVLTF.

The V and J genes are TRBV20-1 and TRBJ2-3, with TRBD2 identical over 11 bases. Germline lookup yields CDR1 DFQATT and CDR2 SNEGSKA (reference sequence). V dropped 3 bases and J dropped 4; count of bases not matched to a gene: 9. The CDR3 is 16 residues long. CDR3 DNA: TGCAGTGCTAGGGAGCTACTAGCGGGAGTGGCAGATACGCAGTATTTT. This codes for CSARELLAGVADTQYF.

The genes are TRBV15 and TRBJ2-1, with D perhaps TRBD2 (7 bases). This CDR3 contains 14 residues. Germline V lookup: CDR1 LNHNV, CDR2 YYDKDF (reference sequence). V lost 0 bases, J lost 7 bases, and 10 bases lay in between. For the CDR3, the DNA is TGTGCCACCAGCAGAGATAAGGGGGGGAATGAGCAGTTCTTC. Amino acids: CATSRDKGGNEQFF. Complete variable domain (other parts from reference TRBV15 and TRBJ2-1): DAMVIQNPRYQVTQFGKPVTLSCSQTLNHNVMYWYQQKSSQAPKLLFHYYDKDFNNEADTPDNFQSRRPNTSFCFLDIRSPGLGDTAMYLCATSRDKGGNEQFFGPGTRLTVL.